This T cell receptor beta chain derives from a study of blood T cell repertoires in COVID-19. The germline CDR1 and CDR2 sequences are SNHLY and FYNNEI. V lost 6 bases to trimming and J lost 1 base, with 13 bases between them. This CDR3 region has 15 residues. Produced via immunoSEQ multiplex PCR; TCRdb's table is partial and in-frame only. The data show some 250,000 clones, with around 87% seen just once and roughly 5% held by the top ten. The material sequenced was peripheral blood. The chain is built from TRBV2 and TRBJ1-5; the D gene is possibly TRBD1 (5 bases). This receptor was identified in an older woman with COVID-19, enrolled during active disease. Here the CDR3 reads CASRGGIGSNQPQHF. CDR3 DNA sequence: TGTGCCAGCAGGGGGGGAATCGGGAGCAATCAGCCCCAGCATTTT. Combining the CDR3 with reference TRBV2 and TRBJ1-5 gives the whole variable domain EPEVTQTPSHQVTQMGQEVILRCVPISNHLYFYWYRQILGQKVEFLVSFYNNEISEKSEIFDDQFSVERPDGSNFTLKIRSTKLEDSAMYFCASRGGIGSNQPQHFGDGTRLSIL.